Presented here are 10 T cell receptor beta chains from one specimen sequenced in a study of cytomegalovirus exposure and HLA in healthy donors. A multiplex PCR was run with 60 Vbeta primers and 13 Jbeta primers. Assay: immunoSEQ multiplex PCR; the TCRdb copy retains only in-frame clones and omits some. Among roughly 200,000 clones, about 80% were seen once, and the ten largest hold roughly 0.76%. Sequenced material: PBMCs. The receptors stem from a woman in her 40s in good health and CMV-seronegative.

V usage is TRBV6-6 and J usage is TRBJ2-5, with TRBD1 identical over 9 bases. The DNA end is a closer match to TRBJ2-7, so the J assignment may be wrong. The CDR3 runs 15 residues. CDR1 and CDR2 (germline): MNHNY, SVGAGI (reference sequence). CDR3 region: CASSFPGQGAYEQYF. CDR3 nucleotides: TGTGCCAGCAGTTTTCCGGGACAGGGCGCCTACGAGCAGTACTTC.

This chain uses TRBV4-3 with TRBJ1-4, with TRBD1 matching 7 bases. V lost 1 base, J lost 8 bases, and 7 bases stayed unmatched. This CDR3 has 15 amino acids. Per germline, CDR1 LGHNA and CDR2 YSLEER. The CDR3 region has the DNA TGCGCCAGCAGCCAAGGTGCGACAGGGAGGGAAAAACTGTTTTTT. Residues: CASSQGATGREKLFF.

This chain uses TRBV19 with TRBJ1-1, with D possibly being TRBD1 (5 bases). Germline CDR1 is LNHDA and CDR2 is SQIVND (reference sequence). This CDR3 is 15 amino acids long. V shed 3 bases and J shed 4 bases, with 15 bases lying between them. CDR3 bases: TGTGCCAGTAGTATGGATCCAGGGTCGGTCACTGAAGCTTTCTTT. This sequence encodes CASSMDPGSVTEAFF.

The chain combines TRBV27 with TRBJ2-1; 8 bases match TRBD2. Germline V CDR1 and CDR2: MNHEY, SMNVEV (reference sequence). J lost 9 bases, V lost 4 bases, and 5 bases had no gene match. This CDR3 has 13 residues. The chain's CDR3 is CASSSPGGGEQFF. The CDR3 nucleotides are TGTGCCAGCAGTTCCCCCGGGGGGGGTGAGCAGTTCTTC.

The sample holds one count of this clone. V usage is TRBV29-1 and J usage is TRBJ2-5; TRBD2 is a possible D gene (5 bases). Between the trimmed V and J ends, which lost 4 bases and 5 bases, there was a span of 17 bases. Germline V gene lookup returns CDR1 SQVTM and CDR2 ANQGSEA. The CDR3 sequence is 14 residues long. CDR3 in DNA: TGCAGCGTTGCCCCTTCGGTTCGCGGGGAGACCCAGTACTTC. Translating gives CSVAPSVRGETQYF.

This clone was seen only a few times. The genes are TRBV10-3 and TRBJ2-1; weak D call: TRBD2 (6 bases). The CDR3 is 11 amino acids. CDR1 is ENHRY, CDR2 SYGVKD, per germline. Trimming removed 3 bases from V and 16 bases from J, with 13 bases in between. CDR3 amino acids: CAISDGRDRFF. The CDR3 DNA follows: TGTGCCATCAGTGACGGGCGGGACCGTTTCTTC.

The rearrangement joins TRBV19 to TRBJ2-7; 7 bases line up with TRBD2. The germline gives CDR1 LNHDA, CDR2 SQIVND (reference sequence). This CDR3 is built from 15 residues. V trimming: 1 base; J trimming: 3 bases; junction bases outside the gene matches: 6. CDR3 DNA: TGTGCCAGTAGTATAGTGGGGGGGAGCGTCTACGAGCAGTACTTC. The encoded protein is CASSIVGGSVYEQYF.

CDR3 sequence reads: CASSEPGQSYGYTF. The DNA for the CDR3 is TGTGCCAGCAGTGAACCCGGACAAAGCTATGGCTACACCTTC. V usage is TRBV25-1 and J usage is TRBJ1-2, with D perhaps matching TRBD1 (5 bases). This CDR3 contains 14 residues. Per the germline V gene, CDR1 is MGHDK and CDR2 is SYGVNS. V was pared by 2 bases and J by 4 bases, with 11 bases between.

The CDR3 spells CSVEDPSRAFF. The CDR3 DNA reads TGCAGCGTTGAGGACCCTAGCCGAGCTTTCTTT. The chain uses TRBV29-1 and TRBJ1-1; D gene uncertain. Germline V gene lookup returns CDR1 SQVTM and CDR2 ANQGSEA. The CDR3 is made up of 11 amino acids. V shed 3 bases and J shed 10 bases, with 12 bases lying between them.

This rearrangement joins TRBV14 to TRBJ1-2; D is ambiguous. Looked up from germline, CDR1 is SGHDN and CDR2 is FVKESK. CDR3 length: 15 amino acids. The ends were cut back, 1 base at V and 0 bases at J, with 9 bases in the middle. The CDR3 loop is CASSQGAATNYGYTF. In DNA, the CDR3 is TGTGCCAGCAGCCAAGGGGCAGCTACTAACTATGGCTACACCTTC.